This record concerns one T cell receptor beta chain sequence. No antigen is known for it. The sample belongs to a study of graft-versus-host responses after intestinal transplantation. Study results and limitations: Early HvG declines after transplant were associated with peak circulating GvH clone levels. Subjects displaying graft-donor T cell macrochimerism possessed elevated graft-versus-host to host-versus-graft clonal ratios inside allografts.

Clones were sequenced by immunoSEQ multiplex PCR, and TCRdb holds only the in-frame ones, with some missing. The table includes about 82,000 clones, 75% to 95% detected once. This CDR3 region has 16 residues. Germline CDR1 is SNHLY and CDR2 is FYNNEI. The V end was cut by 7 bases, the J end by 7 bases, with 23 bases between. The source material was unstimulated CD4+ T cells sorted from spleen or lymph node cells, sampled before transplant. The V gene is TRBV2, the J gene TRBJ2-1, with a weak D call TRBD2 (6 bases). This receptor was taken from a human donor who was the organ donor for an intestinal transplant. The chain's CDR3 is CASIDGGTGDWNEQFF. The DNA for the CDR3 is TGTGCCAGCATAGATGGCGGGACGGGAGACTGGAATGAGCAGTTCTTC.